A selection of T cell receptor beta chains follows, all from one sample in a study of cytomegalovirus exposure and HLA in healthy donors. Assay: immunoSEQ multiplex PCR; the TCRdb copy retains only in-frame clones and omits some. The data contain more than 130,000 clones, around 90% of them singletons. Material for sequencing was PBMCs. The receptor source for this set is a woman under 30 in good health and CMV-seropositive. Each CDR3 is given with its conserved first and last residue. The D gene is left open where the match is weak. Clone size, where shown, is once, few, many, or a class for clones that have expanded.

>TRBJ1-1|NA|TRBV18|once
CASSPQATNTEAFF
TGTGCCAGCTCACCGCAGGCTACGAACACTGAAGCTTTCTTT
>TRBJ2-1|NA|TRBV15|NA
CATSRVSGLARAHEQFF
TGTGCCACCAGCAGAGTGTCAGGTCTAGCGCGAGCCCATGAGCAGTTCTTC
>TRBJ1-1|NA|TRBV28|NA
CASSLFRGVREAFF
TGTGCCAGCAGTTTATTCCGGGGGGTCCGAGAAGCTTTCTTT
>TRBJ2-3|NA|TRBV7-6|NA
CASSLESGGGRVRYDTQYF
TGTGCCAGCAGCTTAGAGTCAGGAGGAGGAAGGGTACGATATGATACGCAGTATTTT
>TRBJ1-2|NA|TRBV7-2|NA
CASSPQGGHGYTF
TGTGCCAGCAGCCCCCAGGGAGGTCATGGCTACACCTTC
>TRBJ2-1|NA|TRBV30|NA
CAWSAIEKSGEQFF
TGTGCCTGGAGTGCAATCGAAAAATCCGGGGAGCAGTTCTTC
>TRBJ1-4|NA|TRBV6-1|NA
CASAEGVSTNEKLFF
TGTGCCAGCGCCGAGGGGGTTTCAACTAATGAAAAACTGTTTTTT
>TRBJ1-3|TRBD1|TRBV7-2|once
CASSLTGGSRYF
TGTGCCAGCAGCTTAACAGGGGGCTCCCGATATTTT
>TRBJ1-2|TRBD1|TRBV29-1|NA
CSVAGTGNYGYTF
TGCAGCGTTGCCGGGACAGGGAACTATGGCTACACCTTC
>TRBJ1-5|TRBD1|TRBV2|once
CASSEQGQGKQPQHF
TGTGCCAGCAGTGAGCAGGGACAGGGGAAGCAGCCCCAGCATTTT
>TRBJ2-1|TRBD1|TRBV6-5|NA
CASSYTGQGNNEQFF
TGTGCCAGCAGTTACACGGGACAGGGGAACAATGAGCAGTTCTTC
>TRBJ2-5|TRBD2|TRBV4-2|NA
CASSLSTTSGGQETQYF
TGTGCCAGCAGCTTAAGCACAACTAGCGGGGGCCAAGAGACCCAGTACTTC
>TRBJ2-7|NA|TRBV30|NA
CAWSVRRVPYEQYF
TGTGCCTGGAGTGTTCGCCGGGTTCCCTACGAGCAGTACTTC
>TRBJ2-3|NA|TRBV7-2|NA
CASSSNSGDTQYF
TGTGCCAGCAGCTCAAACTCTGGAGATACGCAGTATTTT
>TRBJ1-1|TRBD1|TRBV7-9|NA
CASSRTGWEAFF
TGTGCCAGCAGCCGGACAGGGTGGGAAGCTTTCTTT
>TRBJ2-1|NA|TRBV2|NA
CASSLGQKGEQFF
TGTGCCAGCAGTCTCGGACAGAAAGGAGAGCAGTTCTTC
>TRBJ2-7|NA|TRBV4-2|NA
CASSQDINEQYF
TGTGCCAGCAGCCAAGACATCAACGAGCAGTACTTC
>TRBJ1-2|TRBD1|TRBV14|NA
CASSHLQGARNGYTF
TGTGCCAGCAGCCACTTACAGGGGGCGCGGAATGGCTACACCTTC
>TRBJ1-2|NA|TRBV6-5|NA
CASSYGVGAYGYTF
TGTGCCAGCAGTTACGGGGTTGGGGCCTATGGCTACACCTTC
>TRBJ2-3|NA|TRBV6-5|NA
CASSYLALDTDTQYF
TGTGCCAGCAGTTACTTGGCGCTAGACACAGATACGCAGTATTTT
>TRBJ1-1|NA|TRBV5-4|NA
CASSLDQGEAFF
TGTGCCAGCAGCTTGGATCAGGGGGAAGCTTTCTTT
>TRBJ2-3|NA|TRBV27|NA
CASLGGAGSDTQYF
TGTGCCAGTTTAGGAGGCGCCGGGTCAGATACGCAGTATTTT
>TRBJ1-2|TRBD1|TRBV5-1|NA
CASSLGQGIIYGYTF
TGCGCCAGCAGCTTGGGACAGGGTATCATCTATGGCTACACCTTC
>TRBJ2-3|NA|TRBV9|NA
CASSTRGLLTDTQYF
TGTGCCAGCAGCACCAGGGGATTGTTGACAGATACGCAGTATTTT
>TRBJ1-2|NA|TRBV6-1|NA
CASSERGGRRGYTF
TGTGCCAGCAGTGAAAGAGGGGGTAGACGTGGCTACACCTTC
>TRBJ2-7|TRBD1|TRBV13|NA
CASSWGTGGSEQYF
TGTGCCAGCAGTTGGGGGACAGGGGGTTCCGAGCAGTACTTC
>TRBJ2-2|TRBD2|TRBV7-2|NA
CASSLGPSGNTGELFF
TGTGCCAGCAGCTTAGGCCCTAGCGGGAACACCGGGGAGCTGTTTTTT
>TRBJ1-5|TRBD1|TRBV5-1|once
CASSSRDREGGSNQPQHF
TGCGCCAGCAGCTCCCGGGACAGGGAAGGGGGGAGCAATCAGCCCCAGCATTTT
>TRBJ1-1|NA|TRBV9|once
CASSVELPEVTTEAFF
TGTGCCAGCAGCGTAGAATTGCCGGAGGTGACCACTGAAGCTTTCTTT
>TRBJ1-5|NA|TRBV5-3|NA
CARSCGQSKINQPQHF
TGTGCCAGAAGCTGTGGACAGAGCAAGATAAATCAGCCCCAGCATTTT
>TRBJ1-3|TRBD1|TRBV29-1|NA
CSVEGGTVGNTIYF
TGCAGCGTTGAAGGGGGGACAGTTGGAAACACCATATATTTT
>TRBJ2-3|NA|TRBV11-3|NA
CASSLVPGLRTDTQYF
TGTGCCAGCAGCTTAGTCCCGGGACTGCGCACAGATACGCAGTATTTT
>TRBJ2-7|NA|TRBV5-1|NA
CASSYQGSFAYEQYF
TGCGCCAGCAGTTACCAGGGGTCTTTCGCCTACGAGCAGTACTTC
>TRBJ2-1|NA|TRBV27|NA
CASSPSRINNEQFF
TGTGCCAGCAGTCCCTCGCGAATCAACAATGAGCAGTTCTTC
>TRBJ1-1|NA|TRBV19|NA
CASSPRVSEAFF
TGTGCCAGTAGTCCCAGGGTCTCTGAAGCTTTCTTT
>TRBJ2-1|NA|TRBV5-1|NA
CATNAGTSGSDEQFF
TGCGCCACTAACGCCGGGACAAGCGGCTCAGATGAGCAGTTCTTC
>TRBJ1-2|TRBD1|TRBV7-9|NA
CASSMDRVGYTF
TGTGCCAGCAGCATGGACAGGGTTGGCTACACCTTC
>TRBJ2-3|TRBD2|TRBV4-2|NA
CASSQGVGTSGANTQYF
TGTGCCAGCAGCCAAGGAGTAGGGACTAGCGGGGCTAATACGCAGTATTTT
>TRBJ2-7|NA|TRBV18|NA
CASSLNPDRPFQYF
TGTGCCAGCTCACTAAACCCCGACAGGCCCTTCCAGTACTTC
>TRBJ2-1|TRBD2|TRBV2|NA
CASLLLAGYNEQFF
TGTGCCTCCCTTTTACTAGCGGGTTACAATGAGCAGTTCTTC